The entry below describes one TCR beta chain. Antigen specificity is unknown. At one of its ends the junction is not consistent with the germline gene, which may arise from a read error. The sample originates from a study of post-analysis software for immune sequencing data. Per germline, CDR1 SGHTA and CDR2 FQGNSA. CDR3 length equals 12 residues. Findings and limits, study-wide: Higher frequency in patients than in controls was seen for 5 or 6 TRBV segments, with TRBV5-6, TRBV5-1 and TRBV20-1 among them. Comparison with controls showed significantly lower normalized Chao1 diversity in multiple sclerosis patients.

Sequencing libraries made from TCR beta cDNA carried unique molecular identifiers. TCRdb redid the calling of the PCR reads with MiXCR, one entry per CDR3 protein. The sample includes a few hundred thousand distinct CDR3 sequences, around a third of them seen just once. Specimen: blood. The sequence was obtained from a girl aged 2 to 17 with multiple sclerosis. The gene calls are TRBV7-2 and TRBJ2-1; TRBD2 matches at 7 bases. CDR3: CAGSHPGGEQFF. The CDR3 nucleotides read TGTGCCGGCAGCCACCCGGGGGGTGAGCAGTTCTTC.